The entry that follows covers one TCR beta chain sequence. No antigen is known for it. Per germline, CDR1 SNHLY and CDR2 FYNNEI. After removal of 6 bases from V and 3 bases from J, the junction contained 9 bases not matched to a gene. This CDR3 is built from 15 residues. The sample is drawn from a study of T cell responses to AZD1222 COVID-19 vaccine. The wider study: Second doses that came at about 4 or about 12 weeks were put together. Study findings and constraints: Vaccine-associated CD4 TCRs ranged over spike, dominating at 160-218 and 743-854. The sample set comprised mostly white British donors with more females, and clonal diversity was possibly underestimated. When two AZD1222 doses had been given, Spike-specific TCR breadth and depth rose.

The table came from immunoSEQ multiplex PCR; TCRdb's copy has only in-frame clones and leaves some out. The sample holds fewer than 65,000 clones; approximately 79% are singletons and the top ten take around 9.6%. Sequencing used peripheral blood, obtained on day 0 of AZD1222 vaccination. The receptor was derived from an adult in good health. This chain connects TRBV2 to TRBJ2-3; 7 nucleotides align to TRBD1. CDR3 sequence (DNA): TGTGCCAGCAGGACAGGGTGGGCTACGACAGATACGCAGTATTTT. Protein sequence: CASRTGWATTDTQYF.